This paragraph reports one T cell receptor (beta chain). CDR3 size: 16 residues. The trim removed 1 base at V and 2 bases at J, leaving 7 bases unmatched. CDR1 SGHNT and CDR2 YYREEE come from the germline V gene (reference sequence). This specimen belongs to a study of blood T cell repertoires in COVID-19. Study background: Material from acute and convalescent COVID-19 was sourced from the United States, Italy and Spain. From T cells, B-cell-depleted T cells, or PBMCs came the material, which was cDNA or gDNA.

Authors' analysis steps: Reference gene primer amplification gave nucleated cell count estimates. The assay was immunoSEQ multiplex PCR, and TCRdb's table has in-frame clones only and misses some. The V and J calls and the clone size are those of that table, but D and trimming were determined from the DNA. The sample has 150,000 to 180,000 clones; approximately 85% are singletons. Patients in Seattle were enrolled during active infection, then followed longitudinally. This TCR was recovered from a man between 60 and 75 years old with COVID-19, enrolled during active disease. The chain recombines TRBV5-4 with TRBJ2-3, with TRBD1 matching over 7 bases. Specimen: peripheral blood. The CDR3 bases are TGTGCCAGCAGCTTGATGCTACAGGGGATCACAGATACGCAGTATTTT. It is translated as CASSLMLQGITDTQYF.